This TCR beta chain was obtained from a study of T-cell reconstitution after alpha-beta-depleted transplantation in children. Unique molecular identifiers featured in how the TCRbeta library was prepared. TCRdb processed the PCR reads anew with MiXCR; each CDR3 protein has one entry. Seen here are about 980,000 distinct CDR3 sequences, around 30% observed once, and the top ten hold over 25%. Germline CDR1 and CDR2: MNHEY and SVGAGI. Trimming took off 0 bases at V and 4 bases at J, with 12 bases between the two ends. The CDR3 spans 16 residues. As for this clonotype: Its antigen is not identified.

Whole-study results and caveats: T-cell counts and diversity at one year post-transplant came mainly from newly produced T cells. The study reportedly traced alpha-beta T cells about two months after transplant to several hundred expanded graft clones. Some patients' high day-60 TCRbeta diversity was attributed to recipient cells surviving conditioning.

The sequencing here drew on PBMCs, mostly from graft donor cells, taken 360 days after TCRalphabeta/CD19-depleted stem cell transplant. The genes are TRBV6-5 and TRBJ2-2; possible D gene TRBD2, 5 bases. This clonotype was obtained from a boy less than two years old who had a stem cell transplant for SCID, so the T cells may come from the graft donor. CDR3 in amino acids: CASSYSRSGGTGELFF. The CDR3 DNA sequence: TGTGCCAGCAGTTACTCCCGGAGCGGTGGCACCGGGGAGCTGTTTTTT.